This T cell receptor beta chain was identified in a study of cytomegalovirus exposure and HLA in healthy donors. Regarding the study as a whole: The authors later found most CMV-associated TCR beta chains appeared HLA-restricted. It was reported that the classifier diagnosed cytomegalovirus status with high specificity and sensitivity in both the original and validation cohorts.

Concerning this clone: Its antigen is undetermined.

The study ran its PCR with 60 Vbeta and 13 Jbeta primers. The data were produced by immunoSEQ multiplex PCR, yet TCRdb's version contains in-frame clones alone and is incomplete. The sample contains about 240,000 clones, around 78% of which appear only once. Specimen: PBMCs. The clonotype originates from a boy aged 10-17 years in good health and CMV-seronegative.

In nucleotides, the CDR3 is TGTGCCAGCAGCCCGACTCAGAACTACAATGAGCAGTTCTTC. Translation: CASSPTQNYNEQFF. This chain uses TRBV7-2 with TRBJ2-1; D not certain. The CDR3 extends over 14 amino acids. CDR1 and CDR2 (germline): SGHTA, FQGNSA. The V end was cut by 5 bases, the J end by 3 bases, with 11 bases between.